This is a list of T cell receptor beta chains from one sample in a study of blood T cell repertoires in COVID-19. Here immunoSEQ multiplex PCR was the method, and the copy in TCRdb shows in-frame clones only, minus some. The sample has roughly 130,000 clones, around 79% seen once. The sample comprised peripheral blood. Receptors were obtained from a man between 60 and 70 years old with acute or convalescent COVID-19. Each CDR3 is given without its conserved first and last residue.

len	v_gene	j_gene	CDR3aa
11	TRBV18	TRBJ1-2	ASSDRVDYGYT
12	TRBV6-6	TRBJ2-7	ASSGTSGSYEQY
10	TRBV28	TRBJ1-4	ASISEVGKLF
14	TRBV27	TRBJ2-5	ASSQGQLRPQETQY
10	TRBV29-1	TRBJ1-5	SVGGTNQPQH
14	TRBV9	TRBJ2-2	ASSAWDRDNTGELF
12	TRBV9	TRBJ1-4	ASSRYVSNEKLF
13	TRBV6-2/TRBV6-3	TRBJ2-7	ASSYASLAGPEQY
12	TRBV18	TRBJ2-5	ASSPPWLRETQY
10	TRBV30	TRBJ1-6	AWSLKRSPLH
12	TRBV28	TRBJ1-6	ASRPGRGVSPLH
15	TRBV15	TRBJ2-6	ATSRGPRRSGANVLT
10	TRBV27	TRBJ1-5	ASSFLNQPQH
14	TRBV7-2	TRBJ2-4	ASSLSQGAAKNIQY
12	TRBV2	TRBJ1-5	ASSKQDSNQPQH
12	TRBV5-1	TRBJ2-7	ASSVDGQGNEQY
14	TRBV5-6	TRBJ2-3	ASSLISGRFTDTQY
13	TRBV2	TRBJ2-3	ASSFSGRGTDTQY
14	TRBV14	TRBJ2-5	ASSQVPGLAAETQY
10	TRBV29-1	TRBJ2-1	SGGQHNNEQF
16	TRBV19	TRBJ2-7	ASSTTRGQGVSSYEQY
13	TRBV6-4	TRBJ2-3	ASSDQGGTTGTQY
13	TRBV28	TRBJ2-1	ASSPGTGGSYEQF
13	TRBV4-1	TRBJ1-1	ASSQERTGNTEAF
11	TRBV6-2/TRBV6-3	TRBJ1-2	ASSPTTGNGYT
11	TRBV5-1	TRBJ1-1	ASSLSINTEAF
13	TRBV6-2/TRBV6-3	TRBJ1-4	ASSYDQGNNEKLF
10	TRBV6-1	TRBJ2-7	ASSENYYEQY
14	TRBV5-1	TRBJ2-7	ASSLRLGSLNYEQY
16	TRBV5-1	TRBJ2-2	ASSLGQWWSGNTGELF
11	TRBV7-9	TRBJ1-1	ASSLSQDTEAF
10	TRBV5-1	TRBJ1-1	ASSTRGTEAF
12	TRBV7-8	TRBJ2-3	ASRWGAGADTQY
13	TRBV7-6	TRBJ2-5	ASSSSGSSQETQY
14	TRBV27	TRBJ2-5	ASRMLIAGVGETQY
12	TRBV28	TRBJ1-5	ASSPRTDNQPQH
11	TRBV5-5	TRBJ1-2	ASRPGLHYGYT
13	TRBV4-3	TRBJ2-3	ASSQDLTRGDTQY
14	TRBV7-8	TRBJ2-4	ASSAKGELAKNIQY
11	TRBV27	TRBJ2-7	ASSSSVLYEQY
12	TRBV5-1	TRBJ2-7	ASSQTMGLGEQY
13	TRBV6-5	TRBJ2-5	ASTGTGGYQETQY
13	TRBV7-3	TRBJ2-7	ASSLRGGGSYEQY
11	TRBV6-5	TRBJ1-5	ASGGERNQPQH
14	TRBV11-1	TRBJ2-7	ASSLNPGQGTHEQY
11	TRBV2	TRBJ1-4	ATSGGFGEKLF
9	TRBV29-1	TRBJ2-7	SVYGPWEQY
13	TRBV3-1/TRBV3-2	TRBJ1-1	ASSSSAGRTAEAF